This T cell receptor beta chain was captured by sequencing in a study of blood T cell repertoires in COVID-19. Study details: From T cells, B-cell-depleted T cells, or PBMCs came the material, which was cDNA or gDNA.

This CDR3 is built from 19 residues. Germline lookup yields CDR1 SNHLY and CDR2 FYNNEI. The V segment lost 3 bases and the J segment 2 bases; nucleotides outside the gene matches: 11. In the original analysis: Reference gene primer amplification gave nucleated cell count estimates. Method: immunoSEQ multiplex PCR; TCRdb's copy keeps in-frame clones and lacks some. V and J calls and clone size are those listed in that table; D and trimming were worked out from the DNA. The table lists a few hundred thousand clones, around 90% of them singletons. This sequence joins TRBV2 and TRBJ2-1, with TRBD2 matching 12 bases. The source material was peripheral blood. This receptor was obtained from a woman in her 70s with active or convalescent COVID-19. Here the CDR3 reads CASSDPSGGADTAYNEQFF. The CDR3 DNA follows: TGTGCCAGCAGTGATCCTAGCGGGGGGGCAGACACGGCCTACAATGAGCAGTTCTTC.